The following is a TCR beta chain sequence with its context. Its antigen is not known. Of the isolated RNA, all was reverse transcribed, and so the sequenced material was expressed TCRB transcripts. The repertoire was sequenced with immunoSEQ multiplex PCR; TCRdb's copy has only in-frame clones and lacks some. Among 600,000 to 700,000 clones listed, roughly 12% were seen once. The sample comes from a study of beta chain features in type 1 diabetes. The study, taken as a whole, reports: Shortening of TCRB CDR3s, moderate but significant, appeared in all four CD4+ subsets of Type 1 diabetes patients.

CDR1 and CDR2 from the germline V gene are SQVTM and ANQGSEA. Trimming at V came to 8 bases and at J to 1 base, leaving 14 bases not matched to a gene. This CDR3 is built from 16 residues. This receptor was obtained from a man aged 25-40 years with type 1 diabetes. The rearrangement joins TRBV29-1 to TRBJ2-3; 8 bases agree with TRBD1. The specimen was naive CD4+ T cells from blood. The CDR3 DNA is TGCAGCCTCCGACAGGGGTTCCGCGCCGGCACAGATACGCAGTATTTT. Translation gives CSLRQGFRAGTDTQYF.